One and the same sample provided the 29 T cell receptor beta chains below, sequenced in a study of a mutant IDH1 vaccine in newly diagnosed glioma. Time point given: week 35, safety follow-up. Every vaccine dose comprised 300 ug of mutant IDH1 20-mer peptide plus topical imiquimod. Antigens of these TCRs are unknown. Sequencing used immunoSEQ multiplex PCR; TCRdb keeps in-frame clones, though not all of them. Of approximately 66,000 clones in the sample, around 84% were seen once. The source was PBMCs, collected from a glioma patient whose treatment included an IDH1 peptide vaccine. These receptor sequences come from a man between 25 and 39 years old with glioma.

This CDR3 reads CASSTGAVGGYTF. The DNA of the CDR3 is TGTGCCAGTAGTACAGGGGCTGTTGGGGGCTACACCTTC. The V call is TRBV19, the J call TRBJ1-2, with D possibly TRBD1 on 6 matching bases. Germline loops: CDR1 LNHDA, CDR2 SQIVND (reference sequence). V was clipped by 4 bases and J by 8 bases, with 14 bases between them. The CDR3 is made up of 13 amino acids.

The J gene is TRBJ2-3, the V gene TRBV2; 14 nucleotides agree with TRBD2. The CDR3 covers 18 residues. In germline, CDR1 is SNHLY, CDR2 FYNNEI. Trimming removed 5 bases from V and 3 bases from J; junction bases left unmatched: 10. CDR3 in amino acids: CASSSTSGGAGRTDTQYF. CDR3 coding DNA: TGTGCCAGCAGTTCGACTAGCGGGGGGGCGGGTCGAACAGATACGCAGTATTTT.

This chain connects TRBV19 to TRBJ2-7; 7 bases map to TRBD1. J gave up 2 bases and V 3 bases, and 7 bases lay outside the gene matches. The CDR3 totals 15 residues. CDR1 and CDR2 (germline): LNHDA, SQIVND (reference sequence). The CDR3 DNA reads as TGTGCCAGTAGTATGTTCCGGACAGGTGCCTACGAGCAGTACTTC. It encodes CASSMFRTGAYEQYF. The variable domain in full, with the rest retrieved from reference TRBV19 and TRBJ2-7, is DGGITQSPKYLFRKEGQNVTLSCEQNLNHDAMYWYRQDPGQGLRLIYYSQIVNDFQKGDIAEGYSVSREKKESFPLTVTSAQKNPTAFYLCASSMFRTGAYEQYFGPGTRLTVT.

The chain employs TRBV14 and TRBJ2-7, with 11 bases matching TRBD1. V shed 4 bases, J shed 6 bases, and the junction held 2 bases outside the gene matches. Germline values: CDR1 SGHDN, CDR2 FVKESK. This CDR3 contains 13 residues. The CDR3 reads CASSLDRGREQYF. The CDR3 DNA reads as TGTGCCAGCAGCCTGGACAGGGGGCGCGAGCAGTACTTC.

The chain employs TRBV6-4 and TRBJ2-5; TRBD1 might be the D (5 bases). This CDR3 comprises 13 residues. The ends were cut back, 5 bases at V and 2 bases at J, with 9 bases in the middle. Germline CDR1 and CDR2: MRHNA and SNTAGT. This chain's CDR3 is CASSSTEQETQYF. The DNA for the CDR3 is TGTGCCAGCAGTTCGACAGAACAAGAGACCCAGTACTTC.

The chain uses TRBV5-8 and TRBJ2-3, with D perhaps matching TRBD1 (7 bases). Germline V gives CDR1 SGHTS, CDR2 YDEGEE. Deletions cut 3 bases from V and 4 bases from J, with 21 bases between. The CDR3 has 17 residues. The DNA for the CDR3 is TGTGCCAGCAGCTCCATCGCCAGGGGGGCCTCTTCAGATACGCAGTATTTT. This translates into CASSSIARGASSDTQYF.

The chain recombines TRBV14 with TRBJ2-5; D remains ambiguous. CDR1 and CDR2 (germline): SGHDN, FVKESK. Trimming removed 5 bases at V and 5 bases at J, with 6 bases between. CDR3 length: 11 amino acids. The CDR3, as DNA: TGTGCCAGCAGCTCCAGTGAGACCCAGTACTTC. Translating gives CASSSSETQYF.

This chain joins TRBV28 and TRBJ1-2; 11 nucleotides line up with TRBD1. This CDR3 comprises 20 residues. J gave up 4 bases and V 5 bases, and 21 bases lay outside the gene matches. CDR1 MDHEN and CDR2 SYDVKM come from the germline V gene. The CDR3 nucleotides are TGTGCCAGCAGTCAAGGACAGGGGGCGCGGCTGCTTGCTCGGCGCTATGGCTACACCTTC. Translation: CASSQGQGARLLARRYGYTF.

This chain joins TRBV18 and TRBJ1-3; D remains unclear. The CDR3 has 18 amino acids. V was trimmed by 3 bases and J by 2 bases, leaving 20 bases between them. The germline V gene has CDR1 KGHSH and CDR2 LQKENI. The CDR3 nucleotides read TGTGCCAGCTCACCGCCCAACGCCCAAAGAGGGACTGGAAACACCATATATTTT. Amino acids: CASSPPNAQRGTGNTIYF. Full variable domain (rest looked up from reference TRBV18 and TRBJ1-3): NAGVMQNPRHLVRRRGQEARLRCSPMKGHSHVYWYRQLPEEGLKFMVYLQKENIIDESGMPKERFSAEFPKEGPSILRIQQVVRGDSAAYFCASSPPNAQRGTGNTIYFGEGSWLTVV.

The chain employs TRBV7-2 and TRBJ2-3; maybe TRBD2 (6 bases). This CDR3 contains 15 residues. The V end was cut by 5 bases, the J end by 3 bases, with 15 bases between. Germline V CDR1 and CDR2: SGHTA, FQGNSA. The CDR3 sequence is CASSAGGVRTDTQYF. The DNA of the CDR3 is TGTGCCAGCAGCGCTGGAGGGGTGCGGACAGATACGCAGTATTTT.

CDR3 coding DNA: TGTGCCAGCAGTATCCCGGGACAGCGACAAGAGACCCAGTACTTC. Its protein is CASSIPGQRQETQYF. The chain recombines TRBV28 with TRBJ2-5, with TRBD1 identical over 7 bases. The CDR3 has 15 amino acids. Germline V gene data show CDR1 as MDHEN and CDR2 as SYDVKM. The V and J ends lost 5 bases and 2 bases, in that order; junction bases with no gene match: 8. Filled out from reference TRBV28 and TRBJ2-5, the complete variable domain reads DVKVTQSSRYLVKRTGEKVFLECVQDMDHENMFWYRQDPGLGLRLIYFSYDVKMKEKGDIPEGYSVSREKKERFSLILESASTNQTSMYLCASSIPGQRQETQYFGPGTRLLVL.

The chain joins TRBV4-1 to TRBJ1-5; possibly TRBD1 for D (6 bases). V was trimmed by 4 bases and J by 6 bases, leaving 16 bases between them. Germline lookup yields CDR1 MGHRA and CDR2 YSYEKL. The CDR3 totals 15 residues. The CDR3 loop is CASSRAWGAGQPQHF. CDR3 coding DNA: TGCGCCAGCAGCCGGGCGTGGGGGGCAGGTCAGCCCCAGCATTTT.

A remark on this clone: One end of the junction is discordant with germline, which a read error may explain. The chain carries TRBV19 and TRBJ2-5; D is perhaps TRBD1 or TRBD2 (6 bases each). CDR3 length: 14 amino acids. CDR1 and CDR2 (germline): LNHDA, SQIVND (reference sequence). CDR3 sequence (DNA): TGTGCCAGTAGTGAGAGGGGGGACCACGAGACCCAGTACTTC. Translated: CASSERGDHETQYF. The complete variable domain, with remaining parts taken from reference TRBV19 and TRBJ2-5, reads DGGITQSPKYLFRKEGQNVTLSCEQNLNHDAMYWYRQDPGQGLRLIYYSQIVNDFQKGDIAEGYSVSREKKESFPLTVTSAQKNPTAFYLCASSERGDHETQYFGPGTRLLVL.

Only one count was recorded for this clone. This rearrangement joins TRBV4-1 to TRBJ1-1, with 9 positions matching TRBD1. Unmatched junction bases numbered 9, after V lost 3 bases and J lost 4 bases. Per the germline V gene, CDR1 is MGHRA and CDR2 is YSYEKL. The CDR3 is 16 residues long. The CDR3 sequence is CASSQPGTGMGTEAFF. The CDR3 region has the DNA TGCGCCAGCAGCCAGCCAGGGACAGGGATGGGCACTGAAGCTTTCTTT.

The chain links TRBV7-6 to TRBJ2-2; 8 bases line up with TRBD1. Germline assignment: CDR1 SGHVS and CDR2 FNYEAQ. CDR3 length equals 15 residues. Trimming at V came to 4 bases and at J to 5 bases, leaving 6 bases not matched to a gene. The CDR3 bases are TGTGCCAGCAGCTGGGGAACAGGGGGTACCGGGGAGCTGTTTTTT. It translates to CASSWGTGGTGELFF.

The chain couples TRBV10-2 to TRBJ2-3, with D tentatively TRBD1 (5 bases). CDR1 and CDR2 (germline): WSHSY, SAAADI. V dropped 9 bases and J dropped 1 base, with 11 bases sitting between them. The CDR3 has 13 amino acids. The CDR3 bases are TGCGCCAGTGGGGCCCCGCGCACAGATACGCAGTATTTT. Its protein product is CASGAPRTDTQYF.

CDR3 in amino acids: CASRRTENQPQHF. Written as DNA, the CDR3 is TGTGCCAGCAGAAGGACGGAGAATCAGCCCCAGCATTTT. The genes are TRBV6-1 and TRBJ1-5; D is undetermined. The CDR3 spans 13 residues. Germline loops: CDR1 MNHNS, CDR2 SASEGT. V lost 6 bases and J lost 4, with 10 bases in between.

This clone came up a few times. Written as DNA, the CDR3 is TGCAGCGTTAGACCGGGGGACACTGAAGCTTTCTTT. Translation gives CSVRPGDTEAFF. The chain has TRBV29-1 and TRBJ1-1, with a weak D call TRBD1 (5 bases). There are 12 residues in the CDR3. Germline lookup yields CDR1 SQVTM and CDR2 ANQGSEA. The V end was cut by 5 bases, the J end by 3 bases, with 10 bases between.

This clone showed up just once. The chain joins TRBV30 to TRBJ2-5, with D hard to call. CDR1 and CDR2 from the germline V gene are GTSNPN and SVGIG (reference sequence). This CDR3 comprises 12 residues. Trimming left V 0 bases short and J 4 bases short, with 6 bases between. The CDR3 sequence: CAWSVMGETQYF. Here the CDR3 DNA reads TGTGCCTGGAGTGTAATGGGAGAGACCCAGTACTTC.

The CDR3 protein is CASSEGGTGIRTDTQYF. The CDR3 region has the DNA TGTGCCAGCAGTGAAGGGGGGACGGGTATCAGGACAGATACGCAGTATTTT. The chain has TRBV6-1 and TRBJ2-3; D is tentatively TRBD1 or TRBD2 (5 bases each). The CDR3 runs to 17 residues. The V and J ends lost 1 base and 3 bases respectively, with 17 bases between them. The germline CDR1 and CDR2 sequences are MNHNS and SASEGT.

Concerning this clone itself: An end of the junction does not agree with germline; a read error may underlie this. The chain employs TRBV2 and TRBJ1-2; no firm D call. The CDR3 is made up of 12 amino acids. Germline V gives CDR1 SNHLY, CDR2 FYNNEI. The CDR3 nucleotides are TGTGCCAGCAGTAGGGCCTCGCCGCGGGCCGTCTTC. This sequence encodes CASSRASPRAVF.

The chain has TRBV4-1 and TRBJ1-3, with D perhaps matching TRBD1 (5 bases). This CDR3 spans 16 amino acids. Germline CDR1 MGHRA, CDR2 YSYEKL. Between the trimmed V and J ends, which lost 2 bases and 2 bases, there was a span of 13 bases. CDR3 in amino acids: CASSQSRVDAGNTIYF. In DNA form, the CDR3 reads TGCGCCAGCAGCCAAAGCAGGGTGGACGCTGGAAACACCATATATTTT.

The chain joins TRBV13 to TRBJ1-4; D unresolved. Trimming pared 8 bases from V and 3 bases from J, leaving 13 bases between. CDR3 length: 14 amino acids. Per germline, CDR1 PRHDT and CDR2 FYEKMQ (reference sequence). CDR3 coding DNA: TGTGCCAGCGGGTCCGCTGGATCTAATGAAAAACTGTTTTTT. The encoded protein is CASGSAGSNEKLFF.

J is TRBJ1-1 and V is TRBV19; D may be TRBD1 (5 bases). The V end lost 7 bases, the J end lost 0 bases, and 12 bases lay between the germline ends. CDR3 size: 14 residues. Germline assignment: CDR1 LNHDA and CDR2 SQIVND (reference sequence). CDR3 sequence: CASKVAGMNTEAFF. CDR3 in DNA: TGTGCCAGTAAGGTCGCAGGGATGAACACTGAAGCTTTCTTT. The entire variable domain, with the rest obtained from reference TRBV19 and TRBJ1-1, is as follows: DGGITQSPKYLFRKEGQNVTLSCEQNLNHDAMYWYRQDPGQGLRLIYYSQIVNDFQKGDIAEGYSVSREKKESFPLTVTSAQKNPTAFYLCASKVAGMNTEAFFGQGTRLTVV.

This rearrangement joins TRBV30 to TRBJ2-3; the match to TRBD2 covers 7 bases. J was trimmed by 6 bases and V by 3 bases; bases with no gene match: 12. The CDR3 consists of 15 residues. The germline CDR1 and CDR2 sequences are GTSNPN and SVGIG (reference sequence). The CDR3 DNA sequence: TGTGCCTGGAGCCCTGAGTGGCGGGGGTCGGATACGCAGTATTTT. Translated, it gives CAWSPEWRGSDTQYF. Full variable domain (missing parts from reference TRBV30 and TRBJ2-3): SQTIHQWPATLVQPVGSPLSLECTVEGTSNPNLYWYRQAAGRGLQLLFYSVGIGQISSEVPQNLSASRPQDRQFILSSKKLLLSDSGFYLCAWSPEWRGSDTQYFGPGTRLTVL.

The chain recombines TRBV5-1 with TRBJ1-4; 8 positions agree with TRBD1. CDR1 is SGHRS, CDR2 YFSETQ, per germline. With V trimmed by 3 bases and J by 4 bases, 14 bases remained unmatched. The CDR3 contains 18 residues. Here the CDR3 reads CASSSRDRLPDHNEKLFF. CDR3 DNA sequence: TGCGCCAGCAGCTCCCGGGACAGGCTACCCGATCATAATGAAAAACTGTTTTTT.

This clone came up once. CDR3 region: CASSFYNSPLHF. For the CDR3, the DNA is TGTGCCAGCAGCTTTTATAATTCACCCCTCCACTTT. The gene calls are TRBV7-8 and TRBJ1-6; D not certain. The V end lost 3 bases, the J end lost 4 bases, and 1 base lay between the germline ends. The germline V gene has CDR1 SGHVS and CDR2 FQNEAQ. CDR3 length equals 12 residues.

There are a few counts of this clone. The V and J genes are TRBV5-5 and TRBJ2-7; D not resolved. The CDR3 consists of 15 residues. Trimming removed 0 bases at V and 2 bases at J, with 12 bases between. The germline CDR1 and CDR2 sequences are SGHKS and YYEKEE (reference sequence). The CDR3 protein is CASSLAWAVTYEQYF. As DNA, the CDR3 is TGTGCCAGCAGCTTGGCCTGGGCAGTTACCTACGAGCAGTACTTC.

CDR3: CATSFGRRDSPLHF. In DNA form, the CDR3 reads TGTGCCACCAGCTTCGGACGGAGAGATTCACCCCTCCACTTT. The chain combines TRBV15 with TRBJ1-6, with D unclear. Germline-derived CDR1 and CDR2 are LNHNV and YYDKDF (reference sequence). V lost 5 bases, J lost 8 bases, and 13 bases lay in between. The CDR3 length is 14 residues.